This T cell receptor (beta chain) came from a study of PD-1 blockade in classical Hodgkin lymphoma. Overall study: Patients received nivolumab 3 mg/kg intravenously every 2 weeks. Study-wide results and limits: At baseline, newly diagnosed patients reportedly showed less TCR diversity than healthy donors.

Per the germline V gene, CDR1 is MNHEY and CDR2 is SVGAGI. The CDR3 loop spans 16 amino acids. V lost 1 base, J lost 6 bases, and 18 bases lay in between. Time point meaning: cycle 4 day 1 (C4D1), after more than 5 weeks of nivolumab. Autologous stem cell transplantation was followed by relapse in every patient, and brentuximab vedotin exposure varied. About this clone itself: The antigen remains unidentified.

TCRdb's table, derived via immunoSEQ multiplex PCR, lists solely in-frame clones and lacks some. The table records tens of thousands of clones, 87% of them present only once. Specimen: peripheral blood mononuclear cells (PBMCs), collected before the fourth cycle of nivolumab. The rearrangement links TRBV6-5 to TRBJ1-2, with D possibly matching TRBD1 (6 bases). The source of this sequence is a human donor with classical Hodgkin lymphoma. Here the CDR3 reads CASSYWGLGGADGYTF. The DNA of the CDR3 is TGTGCCAGCAGTTACTGGGGTCTCGGGGGCGCTGATGGCTACACCTTC.